This T cell receptor beta chain is from a study of radiotherapy plus CTLA-4 blockade in lung cancer. The wider study: Objective responses occurred in 15% to 20% of patients; around 30% had disease control.

The germline V gene has CDR1 MDHEN and CDR2 SYDVKM. The CDR3 covers 19 residues. The V and J ends lost 3 bases and 3 bases, in that order; junction bases with no gene match: 20. This table comes from immunoSEQ multiplex PCR, and its TCRdb copy is limited to in-frame clones, with some not included. The data contain 45,000 to 55,000 clones, 65% to 90% of them singletons. The study, taken as a whole, reports: Expansion of tumor-derived TCR clones was observed in blood after radiotherapy plus ipilimumab.

In the case of this clone: Its antigen is still unknown.

This TCR was sampled from a human donor with non-small cell lung cancer that progressed on radiotherapy plus ipilimumab. Some clones in this sample may be carry-over from other donors' samples. Specimen: peripheral blood, collected from a patient treated with radiotherapy plus ipilimumab. This chain joins TRBV28 and TRBJ2-7, with TRBD2 matching over 7 bases. CDR3 sequence reads: CASSFYTSRETSRSYEQYF. The CDR3 bases are TGTGCCAGCAGTTTCTATACGTCCCGAGAGACTAGCCGAAGCTACGAGCAGTACTTC.